This TCR beta chain was captured by sequencing in a study of shared clonotypes between healthy human individuals. Measured with immunoSEQ multiplex PCR; TCRdb has only the in-frame clones, and not every one. In the table there are roughly 680,000 clones, roughly 72% of which are singletons. The V gene end was trimmed by 5 bases and the J gene end by 9 bases; junction bases not matched to a gene: 8. This CDR3 spans 13 amino acids. Germline V lookup: CDR1 SEHNR, CDR2 FQNEAQ (reference sequence). The chain combines TRBV7-9 with TRBJ1-2, with 8 positions matching TRBD1. This TCR came from a woman aged 25 to 39 in good health. Sample: memory CD4+ T cells sorted from blood. The subset is: CD45RA-negative fraction. For the CDR3, the DNA is TGTGCCAGCAGCCCCAGACAGGGGTTGAGCTACACCTTC. Its translation is CASSPRQGLSYTF. Complete variable domain (other parts from reference TRBV7-9 and TRBJ1-2): DTGVSQNPRHKITKRGQNVTFRCDPISEHNRLYWYRQTLGQGPEFLTYFQNEAQLEKSRLLSDRFSAERPKGSFSTLEIQRTEQGDSAMYLCASSPRQGLSYTFGSGTRLTVV.